This T cell receptor (beta chain) is from a study of CD8 T cells in Susac syndrome. In blood CD8+ and CD4+ T cells, TCR beta underwent sequencing. RNA, at roughly 0.45 to 1 ug, was reverse transcribed with random hexamers. TCRdb passed the immunoSEQ multiplex PCR reads through MiXCR, listing each CDR3 protein once. This sample has some 100,000 distinct CDR3 sequences, with just under 95% found just once. The V gene's germline CDR1 is LNHDA and CDR2 SQIVND (reference sequence). The V segment lost 6 bases and the J segment 7 bases; nucleotides outside the gene matches: 8. The CDR3 contains 15 residues. The sequenced sample was CD8+ T cells from PBMCs. This receptor was taken from a human donor in good health. This chain joins TRBV19 and TRBJ1-5, with 11 positions matching TRBD1. CDR3: CASREDRGQWQPQHF. CDR3 coding DNA: TGTGCCAGTAGAGAGGACAGGGGGCAATGGCAGCCCCAGCATTTT. Full variable domain (rest looked up from reference TRBV19 and TRBJ1-5): DGGITQSPKYLFRKEGQNVTLSCEQNLNHDAMYWYRQDPGQGLRLIYYSQIVNDFQKGDIAEGYSVSREKKESFPLTVTSAQKNPTAFYLCASREDRGQWQPQHFGDGTRLSIL.